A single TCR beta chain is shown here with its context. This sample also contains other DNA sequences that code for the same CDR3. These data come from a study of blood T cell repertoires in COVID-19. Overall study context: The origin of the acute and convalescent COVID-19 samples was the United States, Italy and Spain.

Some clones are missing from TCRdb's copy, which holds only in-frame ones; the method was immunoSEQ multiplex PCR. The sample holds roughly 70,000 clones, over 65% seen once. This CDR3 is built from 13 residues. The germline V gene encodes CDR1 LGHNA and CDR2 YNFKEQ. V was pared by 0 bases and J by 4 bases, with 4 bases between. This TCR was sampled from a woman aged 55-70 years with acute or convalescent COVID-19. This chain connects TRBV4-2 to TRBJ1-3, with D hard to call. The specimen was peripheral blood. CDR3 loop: CASSQDRGNTIYF. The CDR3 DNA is TGTGCCAGCAGCCAAGATCGGGGAAACACCATATATTTT.